Detailed here is one T cell receptor (beta chain). Its cognate antigen is unknown. This specimen belongs to a study of metastatic and nonmetastatic thyroid tumors. Study as a whole: Comparison of repertoires was carried out across blood and tumor or nodule tissue from malignant and benign thyroid patients. Study conclusions and caveats: When malignant thyroid tumors were compared with benign nodules, TCR beta diversity was reportedly significantly higher in the malignant tumors. This held in both blood and tumor samples.

Thyroid surgery took place with no prior treatment in any patient. TCRdb re-called the PCR reads via MiXCR. In the table there are 15,000 or so clones, about 23% of which are singletons. The sample consisted of tumor tissue. The origin of this receptor is a female donor with papillary thyroid cancer or a benign thyroid nodule (not recorded which). Some clones in this sample may be carry-over from other donors' samples.

CDR3 nucleotides: TGCAGTGCTAGCCCTCGACAGTGTCTCTCTGAAGCTTTCTTT. This codes for CSASPRQCLSEAFF. The chain recombines TRBV20-1 with TRBJ1-1; weak D call: TRBD1 (5 bases). V gave up 3 bases and J gave up 6 bases, with 17 bases separating them. The CDR3 has 14 residues. CDR1 DFQATT and CDR2 SNEGSKA come from the germline V gene (reference sequence).